This T cell receptor (beta chain) originates from a study of T cell changes during pregnancy in multiple sclerosis. The protocol was immunoSEQ multiplex PCR, while the TCRdb copy is restricted to in-frame clones and leaves out a portion. Of 19,000 or so clones listed, roughly 90% were seen once; the top ten hold around 13%. Per the germline V gene, CDR1 is SGHRS and CDR2 is YFSETQ. V was clipped by 7 bases and J by 1 base; unmatched bases: 10. The CDR3 consists of 18 residues. This clone was detected once. The source material was CD8+ T cells from peripheral blood mononuclear cells, sampled after pregnancy. V and J are TRBV5-1 and TRBJ2-3; 15 nucleotides line up with TRBD2. The receptor comes from a female donor in good health, enrolled as a control in a pregnancy study. This CDR3 reads CASRTSGGATFGTDTQYF. In DNA form, the CDR3 reads TGCGCCAGCCGGACTAGCGGGGGGGCTACGTTTGGCACAGATACGCAGTATTTT.